The clone carrying this T cell receptor (beta chain) was counted ten times or more. The data derive from a study of T-cell memory formation after mild COVID-19. Germline V lookup: CDR1 MNHNS, CDR2 SASEGT. V lost 5 bases to trimming and J lost 4 bases, with 18 bases between them. The CDR3 has 16 residues. TCRdb itself ran the 5' RACE reads through MiXCR, one entry per CDR3 protein. This sample has about 310,000 distinct CDR3 sequences; 15% occur once, and the top ten carry roughly 23%. Material for sequencing was PBMCs or a T cell subset sorted from them (not recorded which). The chain uses TRBV6-1 and TRBJ1-3, with no clear D. This clonotype was obtained from a man younger than 35 who had mild COVID-19 (a few samples of this study predate the infection). Cell type and time point are not known. CDR3 amino acids: CASSRQEVASGNTIYF. CDR3 in DNA: TGTGCCAGCAGTCGCCAGGAGGTCGCGTCCGGAAACACCATATATTTT.